The clone carrying this T cell receptor (beta chain) was picked up many times. TCR beta CDR3 regions were amplified from RNA. Primed by the HTBI set, a first-round RT-PCR was run on the TCR CDR3. One entry per CDR3 protein, called by TCRdb with MiXCR from the multiplex PCR reads. The sample holds 200,000 to 250,000 distinct CDR3 sequences, approximately 17% seen once. The source of the sample is a study of T cells in Graves' hyperthyroidism and ophthalmopathy. Overall study: Peripheral blood collection took place at initial diagnosis, before any treatment.

CDR3 length: 18 amino acids. Germline V gene lookup returns CDR1 SGHTA and CDR2 FQGNSA. V lost 3 bases, J lost 5 bases, and 13 bases stayed unmatched. The TCR sequence derives from a man over 45 with Graves' hyperthyroidism. Material for sequencing was blood. The chain combines TRBV7-2 with TRBJ2-5; 12 nucleotides line up with TRBD1. The CDR3 is CASSLTAPGQGAKETQYF. CDR3 nucleotide sequence: TGTGCCAGCAGCTTGACGGCGCCGGGACAGGGGGCGAAGGAGACCCAGTACTTC.